What follows describes a single TCR beta chain. Antigen unknown. A multiplex PCR was run with 60 Vbeta primers and 13 Jbeta primers. Generated by immunoSEQ multiplex PCR, the TCRdb table keeps only in-frame clones and is missing some. Of about 120,000 clones in the sample, approximately 80% were seen once. This sample is drawn from a study of cytomegalovirus exposure and HLA in healthy donors. General study results and limits: The investigators catalogued 164 TCR beta chains as cytomegalovirus-associated. TCR beta V- and J-gene trimming, according to a later analysis, was linked to a missense DCLRE1C variant.

Specimen: PBMCs. The clonotype was recovered from a middle-aged man in good health and CMV-seronegative.

CDR3 DNA: TGTGCCAGCAGTCCCGACAGGGGGGATAGCACAGATACGCAGTATTTT. Protein sequence: CASSPDRGDSTDTQYF. The chain is built from TRBV25-1 and TRBJ2-3; 9 bases match TRBD1. Per the germline V gene, CDR1 is MGHDK and CDR2 is SYGVNS. This CDR3 is 16 amino acids long. Losses at the gene ends were 5 bases for V and 0 bases for J; bases not matched to a gene: 6.